A selection of T cell receptor beta chains follows, all from one sample in a study of spatial heterogeneity in lung cancer. TCRdb independently ran MiXCR on the 5' RACE reads; one entry per CDR3 protein. Of roughly 25,000 distinct CDR3 sequences detected, over 6% appear once; the ten largest clones hold around 15%. Sequencing was performed on PBMCs, taken at surgery. These receptors originate from a male donor with early-stage non-small cell lung cancer. Each CDR3 is given with its conserved first and last residue. Fields, in order: V gene, J gene, CDR3 protein.

V: TRBV10-1
J: TRBJ1-1
CDR3: CASSIGTNTEAFF

V: TRBV20-1
J: TRBJ2-7
CDR3: CSAVGADYYEQYF

V: TRBV20-1
J: TRBJ1-1
CDR3: CSAREGGSTEAFF

V: TRBV14
J: TRBJ2-1
CDR3: CASSPGSHNEQFF

V: TRBV4-3
J: TRBJ1-1
CDR3: CASSQVGRLANEAFF

V: TRBV20-1
J: TRBJ2-2
CDR3: CSASRRGRTTGELFF

V: TRBV5-5
J: TRBJ2-1
CDR3: CASTSHLRPSGNEQFF

V: TRBV9
J: TRBJ2-1
CDR3: CASSVGQGGNEQFF

V: TRBV20-1
J: TRBJ1-5
CDR3: CSARVTGRMNNQPQHF

V: TRBV20-1
J: TRBJ2-1
CDR3: CSARRLAGNEQFF

V: TRBV10-3
J: TRBJ2-2
CDR3: CAISEGRTGGTGELFF

V: TRBV5-1
J: TRBJ1-1
CDR3: CASSLAFTNTEAFF

V: TRBV20-1
J: TRBJ2-3
CDR3: CSAPPGGRGEDTQYF

V: TRBV28
J: TRBJ2-4
CDR3: CASSGFSKNIQYF

V: TRBV6-1
J: TRBJ1-3
CDR3: CASSESAAGSGNTIYF

V: TRBV6-2/TRBV6-3
J: TRBJ2-1
CDR3: CASSYPGGNEQFF

V: TRBV9
J: TRBJ2-1
CDR3: CASRGSSYNEQFF

V: TRBV11-2
J: TRBJ1-6
CDR3: CASSPTPGTGNSPLHF

V: TRBV4-1
J: TRBJ2-5
CDR3: CASSPSPGLAGEETQYF

V: TRBV5-1
J: TRBJ2-4
CDR3: CASSLGGTGYNIQYF

V: TRBV7-2
J: TRBJ1-2
CDR3: CASSLNMRDGYTF

V: TRBV6-1
J: TRBJ2-2
CDR3: CASNRRQGYTGELFF

V: TRBV5-1
J: TRBJ2-6
CDR3: CASSSRTGGFSGANVLTF

V: TRBV6-1
J: TRBJ2-3
CDR3: CASRTGGGHDTQYF

V: TRBV6-5
J: TRBJ2-5
CDR3: CASYSGAGHQETQYF

V: TRBV7-9
J: TRBJ2-4
CDR3: CASSLFDERGNIQYF

V: TRBV18
J: TRBJ1-1
CDR3: CASSPRAQEGTEAFF

V: TRBV11-2
J: TRBJ2-1
CDR3: CASSLAWEQFF

V: TRBV4-1
J: TRBJ1-1
CDR3: CASSPLTGVDTEAFF

V: TRBV29-1
J: TRBJ2-1
CDR3: CSVVGGGRATYNEQFF

V: TRBV5-1
J: TRBJ1-1
CDR3: CASSLGGGTTEAFF

V: TRBV4-2
J: TRBJ2-7
CDR3: CASSHGEEYEQYF

V: TRBV24-1
J: TRBJ2-1
CDR3: CATSAPGGLAGVYEQFF

V: TRBV20-1
J: TRBJ2-1
CDR3: CSLEGADEQFF

V: TRBV6-5
J: TRBJ2-5
CDR3: CASSYSGGGLETQYF

V: TRBV10-3
J: TRBJ2-7
CDR3: CAIRGGPQIEQYF

V: TRBV25-1
J: TRBJ1-3
CDR3: CASRSFSGNTIYF

V: TRBV6-1
J: TRBJ2-2
CDR3: CASIPLGRTGNTGELFF

V: TRBV20-1
J: TRBJ2-3
CDR3: CSASPPDWYTDTQYF

V: TRBV5-1
J: TRBJ1-2
CDR3: CASSLNRDGYTF

V: TRBV11-3
J: TRBJ2-1
CDR3: CASSLGGLEREQFF

V: TRBV2
J: TRBJ2-1
CDR3: CASSNDRVGTYNEQFF

V: TRBV30
J: TRBJ2-1
CDR3: CAWSVRGELLF

V: TRBV12-3/TRBV12-4
J: TRBJ2-5
CDR3: CASNVGQGGWETQYF

V: TRBV6-5
J: TRBJ2-7
CDR3: CASSLTSGRSYEQYF

V: TRBV15
J: TRBJ1-3
CDR3: CATSRAGSGNTIYF

V: TRBV28
J: TRBJ2-3
CDR3: CATRGLADTQYF

V: TRBV5-1
J: TRBJ2-5
CDR3: CASSLAPTQETQYF

V: TRBV6-5
J: TRBJ2-1
CDR3: CASRLAGGNEQFF

V: TRBV5-6
J: TRBJ2-3
CDR3: CASSLGTSPVTDTQYF

V: TRBV5-1
J: TRBJ2-6
CDR3: CASGSASSGANVLTF

V: TRBV6-5
J: TRBJ1-2
CDR3: CASSLDRSPYGYTF

V: TRBV27
J: TRBJ1-6
CDR3: CASSSKGPSSYNSPLHF